This T cell receptor (beta chain) comes out of a study of CD4 T cells in relation to SARS-CoV-2 and coronaviruses. In the study overall: After 10 to 11 days of antigen culture, PBMC TCR beta CDR3s were sequenced.

Notes on this clone: The antigen is not known.

With 4 bases clipped from V and 2 bases from J, the junction kept 8 bases outside the gene matches. There are 15 residues in the CDR3. Germline lookup yields CDR1 SGDLS and CDR2 YYNGEE. Before the COVID-19 pandemic, during about 2011-2019, CD4+ T cells were taken from unexposed donors. The cells were cultured for about ten days before CD4+ T cells were isolated. Testing used SARS-CoV-2 S/N and four cold-coronavirus spikes on unexposed-donor CD4+ T cells, cells permitting. Libraries were prepared by immunoSEQ multiplex PCR; TCRdb keeps only in-frame clonotypes and omits some of them. The table lists around 16,000 clones, about 82% of them singletons.

The genes are TRBV9 and TRBJ1-1, with TRBD1 matching 7 bases. This sequence originates from a human donor in good health. Material for sequencing was CD4+ T cells from PBMCs, cultured in vitro. The CDR3 is CASSPRQGVNTEAFF. The CDR3 DNA reads TGTGCCAGCAGCCCCCGACAGGGAGTCAACACTGAAGCTTTCTTT. Variable domain in full (rest from reference TRBV9 and TRBJ1-1): DSGVTQTPKHLITATGQRVTLRCSPRSGDLSVYWYQQSLDQGLQFLIQYYNGEERAKGNILERFSAQQFPDLHSELNLSSLELGDSALYFCASSPRQGVNTEAFFGQGTRLTVV.